This passage covers 5 T cell receptor beta chains from one sample sequenced in a study of a mutant IDH1 vaccine in newly diagnosed glioma. Sequencing used immunoSEQ multiplex PCR; TCRdb keeps in-frame clones, though not all of them. This table has tens of thousands of clones, about 76% appearing once. For these TCRs, the target antigens are not known. Time point here: week 23, last vaccination. Topical imiquimod was applied with each vaccine dose, which held 300 ug of mutant IDH1 20-mer peptide. Sequencing used PBMCs, obtained from a glioma patient whose treatment included an IDH1 peptide vaccine. The origin of the receptors is a man between 45 and 60 years old with glioma.

CDR3 sequence: CASSVSGLNYEQYF. Here the CDR3 DNA reads TGTGCCAGCAGTGTCTCAGGACTCAACTACGAGCAGTACTTC. The chain employs TRBV6-1 and TRBJ2-7; D might be TRBD2 (5 bases). There are 14 residues in the CDR3. The germline V and J ends were trimmed by 4 bases and 3 bases, with 13 bases remaining between them. Germline V lookup: CDR1 MNHNS, CDR2 SASEGT.

V gene TRBV7-2 combines with J gene TRBJ2-5, with D perhaps TRBD1 (6 bases). CDR3 length: 14 residues. Trimming cost V 7 bases and J 2 bases, with 14 bases left between them. The germline V gene encodes CDR1 SGHTA and CDR2 FQGNSA. The CDR3 coding sequence is TGTGCCAGCACCACCAGGGGACCACAAGAGACCCAGTACTTC. This codes for CASTTRGPQETQYF.

V is TRBV15 and J is TRBJ1-2; TRBD1 aligns across 7 bases. Germline loops: CDR1 LNHNV, CDR2 YYDKDF (reference sequence). J lost 6 bases, V lost 0 bases, and 7 bases had no gene match. This CDR3 contains 15 residues. CDR3 sequence: CATSRDRGRGNGYTF. The CDR3 nucleotides read TGTGCCACCAGCAGAGATCGGGGCAGGGGGAATGGCTACACCTTC.

The rearrangement uses TRBV5-8 and TRBJ2-2; perhaps TRBD2 as D (6 bases). Germline assignment: CDR1 SGHTS and CDR2 YDEGEE. CDR3 length: 15 residues. The germline V and J ends were trimmed by 4 bases and 4 bases, with 14 bases remaining between them. The CDR3 reads CASSRRGGGTGELFF. The DNA for the CDR3 is TGTGCCAGCAGCCGGCGGGGAGGAGGCACCGGGGAGCTGTTTTTT.

This clone was detected a few times. The chain has TRBV5-6 and TRBJ1-2; unclear D gene. From germline, CDR1 is SGHDT and CDR2 YYEEEE. Trimming removed 0 bases at V and 7 bases at J, with 13 bases between. This CDR3 has 14 amino acids. The CDR3 DNA follows: TGTGCCAGCAGCTTGGGCCGGCTGCCGAGTGGCTACACCTTC. Residues: CASSLGRLPSGYTF.